This is a list of T cell receptor beta chains from one sample in a study of sequential checkpoint blockade in melanoma. Libraries were prepared by immunoSEQ multiplex PCR; TCRdb keeps only in-frame clonotypes and omits some of them. The table includes under 20,000 clones, roughly two thirds detected once. The specimen was tumor tissue (inferred from file names), collected from a patient given nivolumab and ipilimumab in sequence. These receptors were obtained from a human donor with melanoma. Both conserved end residues are part of each CDR3. The order of the fields is V gene, J gene, clone size, CDR3 length, D gene, CDR3 protein, CDR3 DNA. A D gene is named only where the DNA matches it firmly. Clone size, where shown, is once, few, many, or a class for clones that have expanded.

TRBV4-1	TRBJ2-3	few	12	NA	CASSSLSNTQYF	TGCGCCAGCAGCTCATTATCAAATACGCAGTATTTT
TRBV28	TRBJ1-2	NA	13	NA	CASSLYRGPGYTF	TGTGCCAGCAGTTTATACCGGGGTCCCGGCTACACCTTC
TRBV7-7	TRBJ2-7	few	15	NA	CASSQGTGISYEQYF	TGTGCCAGCAGCCAAGGGACGGGGATCTCCTACGAGCAGTACTTC
TRBV11-1	TRBJ2-2	NA	15	NA	CASSLGQAGAGELFF	TGTGCCAGCAGCTTAGGACAGGCCGGAGCCGGGGAGCTGTTTTTT
TRBV28	TRBJ2-5	few	16	TRBD2	CASSKPGAAGGETQYF	TGTGCCAGCAGTAAACCCGGGGCAGCGGGGGGAGAGACCCAGTACTTC
TRBV29-1	TRBJ1-2	NA	12	NA	CSVEEGSYGYTF	TGCAGCGTTGAGGAGGGGTCTTATGGCTACACCTTC
TRBV27	TRBJ2-1	NA	15	NA	CATSDSRGRGEEQFF	TGTGCCACCAGTGATTCTCGCGGGCGGGGTGAGGAGCAGTTCTTC
TRBV5-1	TRBJ1-6	NA	16	NA	CASSSWEGTYNSPLHF	TGCGCCAGCAGCTCGTGGGAGGGAACCTATAATTCACCCCTCCACTTT
TRBV6-8	TRBJ2-7	NA	13	TRBD1	CATMGGQGYEQYF	TGTGCCACTATGGGGGGACAGGGCTACGAGCAGTACTTC
TRBV11-3	TRBJ2-1	NA	15	TRBD1	CASSFNRGDYNEQFF	TGTGCCAGCAGCTTTAACAGGGGCGATTACAATGAGCAGTTCTTC
TRBV5-1	TRBJ1-2	NA	17	TRBD1	CASSPGGGAGGIYGYTF	TGCGCCAGCAGCCCAGGAGGTGGGGCAGGGGGAATCTATGGCTACACCTTC
TRBV9	TRBJ2-3	NA	15	NA	CASRVRGRITDTQYF	TGTGCCAGCCGTGTCAGGGGGAGGATTACGGATACGCAGTATTTT
TRBV1	TRBJ1-1	once	14	NA	CASSQDPLNTEAFF	TGCGCCAGCAGCCAAGATCCCCTGAACACTGAAGCTTTCTTT
TRBV29-1	TRBJ1-2	NA	15	TRBD1	CSVEVWVDRGVGYTF	TGCAGCGTTGAAGTTTGGGTCGACAGGGGGGTTGGCTACACCTTC
TRBV19	TRBJ2-5	NA	14	NA	CASSLRAGMETQYF	TGTGCCAGTAGTCTTCGGGCTGGGATGGAGACCCAGTACTTC
TRBV19	TRBJ2-2	NA	15	NA	CATLPRAGFGGELFF	TGTGCCACCCTCCCCCGGGCGGGGTTTGGCGGGGAGCTGTTTTTT
TRBV28	TRBJ1-1	large	13	NA	CASSFAAGTEAFF	TGTGCCAGCAGTTTTGCTGCGGGGACTGAAGCTTTCTTT
TRBV23-1	TRBJ2-5	NA	15	NA	CASHPGTRKEETQYF	TGCGCCAGTCACCCCGGGACACGGAAAGAAGAGACCCAGTACTTC
TRBV7-1	TRBJ1-2	NA	13	NA	CASSMTPPGGYTF	TGTGCCAGCAGCATGACCCCCCCCGGGGGCTACACCTTC
TRBV9	TRBJ2-7	NA	18	NA	CASSVEKGGTVPIYEQYF	TGTGCCAGCAGCGTAGAGAAGGGGGGCACAGTCCCAATCTACGAGCAGTACTTC
TRBV15	TRBJ2-5	NA	18	NA	CATSKPGPGRNLRETQYF	TGTGCCACCAGCAAACCAGGGCCAGGGCGAAACTTGCGGGAGACCCAGTACTTC
TRBV11-3	TRBJ1-4	NA	15	NA	CASSPRRTPNEKLFF	TGTGCCAGCAGTCCCCGACGGACTCCTAATGAAAAACTGTTTTTT
TRBV6-8	TRBJ2-1	NA	14	NA	CASRGGGDYNEQFF	TGTGCCAGCAGGGGCGGGGGCGACTACAATGAGCAGTTCTTC
TRBV12-5	TRBJ2-1	NA	17	NA	CASGLVRGGAGYNEQFF	TGTGCTAGTGGTTTGGTACGTGGGGGTGCCGGTTACAATGAGCAGTTCTTC
TRBV15	TRBJ1-5	NA	14	NA	CATRGSPDNQPQHF	TGTGCCACCAGAGGGAGTCCCGACAATCAGCCCCAGCATTTT
TRBV6-8	TRBJ2-5	NA	12	NA	CASSGYQETQYF	TGTGCCAGCAGTGGGTACCAAGAGACCCAGTACTTC
TRBV18	TRBJ2-7	NA	13	NA	CASSPGGQYEQYF	TGTGCCAGCTCACCAGGAGGCCAATACGAGCAGTACTTC
TRBV7-8	TRBJ1-1	NA	14	TRBD1	CASIRDRSNTEAFF	TGTGCCAGCATCCGGGACAGGAGTAACACTGAAGCTTTCTTT
TRBV27	TRBJ2-1	few	13	NA	CASSLRPYNEQFF	TGTGCCAGCAGTTTAAGGCCTTACAATGAGCAGTTCTTC
TRBV30	TRBJ2-7	NA	12	TRBD2	CAWNSGTREQYF	TGTGCCTGGAACTCAGGGACTAGAGAGCAGTACTTC
TRBV5-1	TRBJ2-3	NA	16	NA	CASSNSGTPSTDTQYF	TGCGCCAGCAGCAATAGCGGTACTCCTAGCACAGATACGCAGTATTTT
TRBV19	TRBJ2-7	NA	13	NA	CASSIRGAHEQYF	TGTGCCAGTAGTATAAGGGGGGCCCACGAGCAGTACTTC
TRBV6-8	TRBJ2-6	NA	18	TRBD1	CASSLGPDRSSGANVLTF	TGTGCCAGCAGCCTTGGGCCGGACAGGAGCTCTGGGGCCAACGTCCTGACTTTC
TRBV30	TRBJ2-5	NA	15	TRBD2	CAWSASQREGVTQYF	TGTGCCTGGAGTGCTTCACAGCGGGAGGGTGTGACCCAGTACTTC
TRBV5-8	TRBJ1-6	NA	14	NA	CASSLMAGNSPLHF	TGTGCCAGCAGCTTGATGGCAGGAAATTCACCCCTCCACTTT
TRBV18	TRBJ2-7	few	18	NA	CASSRTSDPGRETFEQYF	TGTGCCAGCTCACGAACGTCGGACCCGGGACGGGAAACTTTCGAGCAGTACTTC
TRBV19	TRBJ2-3	NA	16	NA	CASSIEGRPEGDTQYF	TGTGCCAGTAGTATAGAGGGGAGGCCCGAAGGGGATACGCAGTATTTT
TRBV15	TRBJ2-7	few	15	NA	CATSRDRDYEQEQYF	TGTGCCACCAGCAGAGATCGAGACTATGAGCAAGAGCAGTACTTC
TRBV7-1	TRBJ2-5	NA	16	NA	CASSSRGAMLERVPYF	TGTGCCAGCAGCTCCCGAGGGGCTATGCTCGAGAGGGTTCCGTACTTC
TRBV11-3	TRBJ2-1	once	14	NA	CASSLFKGHNEQFF	TGTGCCAGCAGCTTATTCAAGGGGCACAATGAGCAGTTCTTC
TRBV6-8	TRBJ2-3	medium-sized	16	TRBD2	CASSYSGLAVTDTQYF	TGTGCCAGCAGTTACTCAGGACTAGCGGTCACAGATACGCAGTATTTT
TRBV6-8	TRBJ1-1	NA	12	NA	CASSLWNTEAFF	TGTGCCAGCAGTTTGTGGAACACTGAAGCTTTCTTT
TRBV5-1	TRBJ2-1	NA	14	NA	CASTRITAPNEQFF	TGCGCCAGCACCAGGATCACCGCCCCCAATGAGCAGTTCTTC
TRBV19	TRBJ1-2	NA	13	NA	CASRKRQGHGYTF	TGTGCCAGTAGGAAGCGCCAGGGACATGGCTACACCTTC
TRBV6-7	TRBJ1-1	once	13	NA	CASRVDASTEAFF	TGTGCCAGCAGGGTCGACGCCTCCACTGAAGCTTTCTTT
TRBV5-1	TRBJ2-4	NA	16	NA	CASSSQGARTKNIQYF	TGCGCCAGCAGCTCACAGGGAGCCCGGACCAAAAACATTCAGTACTTC
TRBV19	TRBJ1-6	NA	12	NA	CASSPRDSPLHF	TGTGCCAGTAGTCCGAGGGATTCACCCCTCCACTTT